The 5 T cell receptor beta chains presented below share a single source sample, sequenced in a study of blood T cell repertoires in COVID-19. Libraries were prepared by immunoSEQ multiplex PCR; TCRdb keeps only in-frame clonotypes and omits some of them. The sample holds around 150,000 clones, roughly four fifths seen once. The source material was peripheral blood. Every receptor here comes from a human donor in a cohort sampled during active COVID-19.

The V and J genes are TRBV28 and TRBJ1-1, with D unclear. V was trimmed by 9 bases and J by 1 base, leaving 12 bases between them. Germline V gene sequence: CDR1 MDHEN, CDR2 SYDVKM. CDR3 length: 13 amino acids. This chain's CDR3 is CASRTGKNTEAFF. CDR3 coding DNA: TGTGCCAGTCGAACCGGGAAGAACACTGAAGCTTTCTTT. Complete variable domain (other parts from reference TRBV28 and TRBJ1-1): DVKVTQSSRYLVKRTGEKVFLECVQDMDHENMFWYRQDPGLGLRLIYFSYDVKMKEKGDIPEGYSVSREKKERFSLILESASTNQTSMYLCASRTGKNTEAFFGQGTRLTVV.

The CDR3 sequence is CASSPFSRSDTEAFF. In DNA form, the CDR3 reads TGTGCCAGCAGCCCTTTCTCACGAAGCGACACTGAAGCTTTCTTT. This chain joins TRBV11-2 and TRBJ1-1; D unclear. Trimming left V 5 bases short and J 3 bases short, with 16 bases between. The CDR3 is 15 amino acids. The germline V gene encodes CDR1 SGHAT and CDR2 FQNNGV. The complete variable domain, with remaining parts taken from reference TRBV11-2 and TRBJ1-1, reads EAGVAQSPRYKIIEKRQSVAFWCNPISGHATLYWYQQILGQGPKLLIQFQNNGVVDDSQLPKDRFSAERLKGVDSTLKIQPAKLEDSAVYLCASSPFSRSDTEAFFGQGTRLTVV.

This clone has just a few counts. The CDR3 region has the DNA TGTGCCAGCAGTGGTGGGACTAGCGCCTACGAGCAGTACTTC. Encoded protein: CASSGGTSAYEQYF. V is TRBV25-1 and J is TRBJ2-7, with 10 bases fitting TRBD2. Germline CDR1 and CDR2: MGHDK and SYGVNS. J lost 2 bases, V lost 4 bases, and 2 bases had no gene match. The length of the CDR3 is 14 residues.

The chain recombines TRBV5-1 with TRBJ2-4, with TRBD2 as a possible D gene (6 bases). The CDR3 sequence is 17 residues long. The V end was cut by 4 bases, the J end by 1 base, with 18 bases between. The germline V gene encodes CDR1 SGHRS and CDR2 YFSETQ. Here the CDR3 DNA reads TGCGCCAGCAGCCCCCGAGGTGGACTAACTGCCAAAAACATTCAGTACTTC. This sequence encodes CASSPRGGLTAKNIQYF. The full variable domain, completed using reference TRBV5-1 and TRBJ2-4, is KAGVTQTPRYLIKTRGQQVTLSCSPISGHRSVSWYQQTPGQGLQFLFEYFSETQRNKGNFPGRFSGRQFSNSRSEMNVSTLELGDSALYLCASSPRGGLTAKNIQYFGAGTRLSVL.

The chain uses TRBV29-1 and TRBJ2-1; 8 positions match TRBD2. Unmatched junction bases numbered 7, after V lost 2 bases and J lost 4 bases. Germline V gene data show CDR1 as SQVTM and CDR2 as ANQGSEA. The CDR3 consists of 15 residues. CDR3 residues: CSVERLAQSYNEQFF. In DNA form, the CDR3 reads TGCAGCGTTGAAAGACTAGCGCAGAGTTACAATGAGCAGTTCTTC.